This record looks at one T cell receptor beta chain sequence and its context. This clonotype was found many times. It has no known antigen specificity. Base qualities are missing; no much larger clone stands one base away. These data are taken from a study of T-cell reconstitution after alpha-beta-depleted transplantation in children (TCRdb year 2016). As for the study more broadly: The study quantitatively tracked T-cell immune reconstitution after TCRalphabeta/CD19-depleted allogeneic hematopoietic cell transplantation in children using TCR repertoire profiling. Broader findings and caveats from the paper: In some patients, the high TCRbeta diversity seen at day 60 was put down to recipient T cells and intrathymic progenitors that had survived conditioning. The frequencies of hyperexpanded clones fell over the following months, and after one year, T-cell counts and TCRbeta diversity were mostly attributed to newly produced T cells. The apparently early alphabetaT-cell count recovery about two months after transplant was reportedly dependent on only several hundred rapidly expanded clones derived from non-depleted graft cells.

Libraries were prepared through PCR. Sequencing used an Illumina HiSeq 2500. To normalize quantification of the TCRbeta repertoire, the TCR libraries were built with molecular barcoding that relied on unique molecular identifiers. TCRdb ran its own pipeline on the public reads, namely fastp trimming at Q25 and MiXCR clone calling, and kept in-frame beta chains. Every CDR3 protein is listed once, alongside the most common genes and DNA of its rows. Recorded for this sample are a few hundred thousand distinct CDR3 sequences; roughly 27% of them occurred a single time. Around a third of the sample goes to the ten largest clones. Including cysteine and phenylalanine, the CDR3 has 15 amino acids. Here the CDR3 DNA is all that survives: 45 bases in frame from base 1. Via the germline V gene, CDR1 is SGHTA and CDR2 FQGTGA. V has 4 bases trimmed and J has 8 bases trimmed; junction bases matching no gene number 6.

In the paper's terms, the treatment or condition label means: allogeneic hematopoietic cell transplantation with graft depleted of TCRalphabeta T cells and CD19 B cells. TCRalphabeta/CD19-depleted allogeneic hematopoietic cell grafts were given to the transplant recipients, all of whom were children. The clonotype originates from a boy younger than two with Wiskott-Aldrich syndrome, due to receive a stem cell transplant. This specimen was PBMCs, taken before TCRalphabeta/CD19-depleted stem cell transplant. The chain employs TRBV7-3 and TRBJ1-4; the junction holds 11 bases that match TRBD1. The CDR3 loop reads CASSSPGQGGEKLFF. The sequence in DNA is TGTGCCAGCAGCTCACCGGGACAGGGGGGCGAAAAACTGTTTTTT.